This T cell receptor (beta chain) appears in the sequencing data of a study of patients and donors after allogeneic stem cell transplantation. The germline V and J ends were trimmed by 6 bases and 1 base, with 11 bases remaining between them. This CDR3 contains 14 residues. The V gene's germline CDR1 is SEHNR and CDR2 FQNEAQ (reference sequence). This clonotype came up a few times. MiXCR, run by TCRdb on the RT-PCR reads, gives a single entry per CDR3 protein. This sample carries about 960,000 distinct CDR3 sequences, roughly 17% of them seen once, and the ten largest clones take approximately 5.9%. The sequence came from a human donor who was either an allogeneic HSCT recipient or a stem cell or donor lymphocyte infusion donor (not recorded which). It is not recorded whose cells these are; they may come from a transplant donor. Sequencing was done on a sample of blood, either unsorted or a sorted T cell fraction (not recorded which). This chain links TRBV7-9 with TRBJ2-3; D is possibly TRBD1 (6 bases). The CDR3 bases are TGTGCCAGCAGAAAGAGACAGGGCACAGATACGCAGTATTTT. Its protein is CASRKRQGTDTQYF.